This is a list of T cell receptor beta chains from one sample in a study of tumor-infiltrating lymphocytes in oesophageal squamous cell carcinoma. TCRdb recomputed calls from the PCR reads with MiXCR, one row per CDR3 protein. The sample lists 15,000 to 20,000 distinct CDR3 sequences, roughly 41% occurring once. The sequenced sample consisted of normal esophageal tissue next to the tumor. These receptors originate from a male donor with esophageal squamous cell carcinoma. CDR3s include the opening cysteine and the closing phenylalanine or tryptophan. D genes are given only for firm matches. Clone size is not always given. Where it is, it says once, few, many or a class for expanded clones.

NA | TRBD2 | 16 | TRBJ2-7 | TRBV11-2 | TGTGCCAGCAGCCCTCAGCTAGCGGGTCTAGGTTACGAGCAGTACTTC | CASSPQLAGLGYEQYF
many | TRBD2 | 15 | TRBJ2-1 | TRBV19 | TGTGCCAGTAGTATCTCGGGAGGTGTCTACAATGAGCAGTTCTTC | CASSISGGVYNEQFF
many | NA | 14 | TRBJ1-2 | TRBV7-2 | TGTGCCAGCAGCTTAGTCCGCGCTAACTATGGCTACACCTTC | CASSLVRANYGYTF
many | NA | 16 | TRBJ2-2 | TRBV5-4 | TGTGCCAGCAGCCCCCGGAGCGGGTCTAGCACCGGGGAGCTGTTTTTT | CASSPRSGSSTGELFF
many | TRBD1 | 15 | TRBJ2-7 | TRBV10-1 | TGCGCCAGCAGTGAGACTTTGGGACAGCGCTACGAGCAGTACTTC | CASSETLGQRYEQYF
few | NA | 13 | TRBJ1-2 | TRBV28 | TGTGCCAGCAGTCGCGGACAGAACTATGGCTACACCTTC | CASSRGQNYGYTF
many | NA | 15 | TRBJ1-4 | TRBV28 | TGTGCCAGCAGGGGGGGCGGTGGAACTAATGAAAAACTGTTTTTT | CASRGGGGTNEKLFF
many | TRBD2 | 15 | TRBJ2-3 | TRBV27 | TGTGCCAGCAGTCCCCGGGGAGGGGTCGCAGATACGCAGTATTTT | CASSPRGGVADTQYF
NA | NA | 17 | TRBJ2-6 | TRBV7-2 | TGTGCCAGCAGCTTAGACTCGGGTTTTAGGGGGGCCAACGTCCTGACTTTC | CASSLDSGFRGANVLTF
few | TRBD1 | 14 | TRBJ2-7 | TRBV6-1 | TGTGCCAGCAGGGGGGACAGGGGGATTTACGAGCAGTACTTC | CASRGDRGIYEQYF
few | NA | 16 | TRBJ2-1 | TRBV6-2/TRBV6-3 | TGTGCCAGCAGTCGCTTGGTAGGGATCACCTACAATGAGCAGTTCTTC | CASSRLVGITYNEQFF
NA | NA | 16 | TRBJ1-5 | TRBV7-2 | TGTGCCAGCAGCCCTAACCAGAGGGGTAACAATCAGCCCCAGCATTTT | CASSPNQRGNNQPQHF
many | NA | 15 | TRBJ1-4 | TRBV5-1 | TGCGCCAGCAGCCCAGCGGGAGCAACTAATGAAAAACTGTTTTTT | CASSPAGATNEKLFF
NA | NA | 16 | TRBJ2-1 | TRBV20-1 | TGCAGTGCTAGAGCTCAGGCGGGACCCAACTTCAATGAGCAGTTCTTC | CSARAQAGPNFNEQFF
medium-sized | TRBD1 | 16 | TRBJ2-5 | TRBV6-6 | TGTGCCAGCAGTTACTCTTGGACAGGCCGCGGGGAGACCCAGTACTTC | CASSYSWTGRGETQYF
few | NA | 13 | TRBJ1-5 | TRBV19 | TGTGCCAGTAGTATTCCCGTAGCGCAGCCCCAGCATTTT | CASSIPVAQPQHF
many | TRBD2 | 16 | TRBJ2-7 | TRBV4-1 | TGCGCCAGCAGCGAACTAGCGGGAGCCCGTCCCTACGAGCAGTACTTC | CASSELAGARPYEQYF
medium-sized | TRBD2 | 14 | TRBJ2-7 | TRBV7-8 | TGTGCCAGCAGTCAGACGGGAGGGCCCTACGAGCAGTACTTC | CASSQTGGPYEQYF
NA | NA | 14 | TRBJ2-7 | TRBV5-1 | TGCGCCAGCAGCTTACGGGTCCAACCCTACGAGCAGTACTTC | CASSLRVQPYEQYF
few | NA | 13 | TRBJ2-1 | TRBV7-6 | TGTGCCAGCAGCTTATTGTTGTACAATGAGCAGTTCTTC | CASSLLLYNEQFF
medium-sized | NA | 17 | TRBJ2-1 | TRBV25-1 | TGTGCCAGCAGAGGAAGGGGGGACAGATCTTGGGATTATGAGCAGTTCTTC | CASRGRGDRSWDYEQFF
many | NA | 14 | TRBJ1-4 | TRBV6-6 | TGTGCCAGCAGTTACTCGGTGAGGAGTGAAAAACTGTTTTTT | CASSYSVRSEKLFF
many | NA | 12 | TRBJ2-7 | TRBV12-3/TRBV12-4 | TGTGCCAGCAGTTCCCTCTCCAATGAGCAGTACTTC | CASSSLSNEQYF
NA | TRBD1 | 14 | TRBJ1-1 | TRBV7-4 | TGTGCCAGCAGCTTTGGACAGGGGAACACTGAAGCTTTCTTT | CASSFGQGNTEAFF
NA | NA | 14 | TRBJ2-7 | TRBV3-1 | TGTGCCAGCAGCCATCCGGGACAAGGCCTAAAGCAGTACTTC | CASSHPGQGLKQYF
NA | NA | 17 | TRBJ2-6 | TRBV7-6 | NA | CASSKLAGITRDPVLRF
NA | TRBD2 | 15 | TRBJ2-3 | TRBV10-3 | TGTGCCATCAGTGCCTGGACTAGCTACACAGATACGCAGTATTTT | CAISAWTSYTDTQYF
NA | NA | 15 | TRBJ2-5 | TRBV7-9 | TGTGCCAGCAGCCTACAGGGGACACTTAACCGGGGGCAGTACTTC | CASSLQGTLNRGQYF
NA | NA | 17 | TRBJ2-1 | TRBV7-2 | TGTGCCAGCAGCTCCCCCGTAGGGGGACGAGGGTCCGATGAGCAGTTCTTC | CASSSPVGGRGSDEQFF
NA | NA | 13 | TRBJ2-7 | TRBV7-9 | TGTGCCAGCAGCTTAGACGGATCAGATACGCAGCACTTC | CASSLDGSDTQHF
many | TRBD2 | 17 | TRBJ2-1 | TRBV23-1 | TGCGCCAGCAGTCACCCGCGGACTAGCCGTAACTACAATGAGCAGTTCTTC | CASSHPRTSRNYNEQFF
NA | TRBD1 | 16 | TRBJ2-7 | TRBV7-3 | TGTGCCAGCAGATTCGCCATGGGACAGAACACCGGGGAGCTGTACTTC | CASRFAMGQNTGELYF
NA | NA | 15 | TRBJ2-5 | TRBV7-2 | TGTGCCAGCAGCTTACTGGGGGGCTCCTACAATGAGCAGTACTTC | CASSLLGGSYNEQYF
NA | NA | 13 | TRBJ2-2 | TRBV24-1 | TGTGCCACCAGTGGTCTAGTGGGCGGGGAGCTGTTTTTT | CATSGLVGGELFF
few | NA | 12 | TRBJ1-5 | TRBV28 | TGTGCCAGCATGGGTAGCAATCAGCCCCAGCATTTT | CASMGSNQPQHF
NA | NA | 13 | TRBJ2-4 | TRBV19 | TGTGCCAGTAGTACACTAGGTGGGCCGGAGCAGTACTTC | CASSTLGGPEQYF
many | NA | 16 | TRBJ2-7 | TRBV7-9 | TGTGCCAGCAGCTTAGAGGCAGGGTTCACCTACAATGAGCAGTACTTC | CASSLEAGFTYNEQYF
few | NA | 14 | TRBJ1-3 | TRBV30 | TGTGCCTGGAGGGGTGAGGGCCCTGGAAACACCATATATTTT | CAWRGEGPGNTIYF
many | NA | 15 | TRBJ2-7 | TRBV11-1 | TGTGCCAGCAGCTTAGACCTAGCGAATCTCTACGAGCAGTACTTC | CASSLDLANLYEQYF
many | NA | 14 | TRBJ2-7 | TRBV28 | TGTGCCAGCAGTTCCGGACTCAACCGCTACGAGCAGTACTTC | CASSSGLNRYEQYF
once | TRBD2 | 15 | TRBJ2-1 | TRBV7-6 | TGTGCCAGCAGCCCACTTAGCGGGGGGCCTTTTGAGCAGTTCTTC | CASSPLSGGPFEQFF
many | TRBD1 | 14 | TRBJ2-1 | TRBV7-9 | TGTGCCAGCAGCTTAGCCACAGGGGTTGGTGAGCAGTTCTTC | CASSLATGVGEQFF
many | TRBD2 | 15 | TRBJ2-1 | TRBV6-1 | TGTGCCAGCAGTCCCCTAGCGGCTAGCTACAATGAGCAGTTCTTC | CASSPLAASYNEQFF
once | TRBD2 | 15 | TRBJ2-1 | TRBV7-6 | TGTGCTAGCAGCCCGACTAGCGGGGGTTACGATGAGCAGTTCTTC | CASSPTSGGYDEQFF
NA | NA | 13 | TRBJ2-5 | TRBV6-6 | TGTGCCAGCAGTTACTCTTCCCAAGAGACCCAGTACTTC | CASSYSSQETQYF
many | NA | 14 | TRBJ2-7 | TRBV5-4 | TGTGCCAGCAGCCAATTTACAGGTCTCAACGAGCAGTACTTC | CASSQFTGLNEQYF
NA | NA | 12 | TRBJ2-7 | TRBV7-2 | TGTGCCAGCAGCCGTCAGCGGAACGAGCAGTACTTC | CASSRQRNEQYF
NA | NA | 16 | TRBJ2-3 | TRBV6-6 | TGTGCCAGCAGTTATCGAGGGAGGAATTCCTACAATGAGCAGTATTTT | CASSYRGRNSYNEQYF
NA | NA | 11 | TRBJ1-1 | TRBV7-9 | TGTGCCAGCAGCTATGGGGCTGAAGCTTTCTTT | CASSYGAEAFF
NA | NA | 16 | TRBJ1-1 | TRBV6-8 | TGTGCCAGCAGTTACTCGGGGGTGGGGCGTGGAACTGAAGCTTTCTTT | CASSYSGVGRGTEAFF
many | NA | 16 | TRBJ2-6 | TRBV12-3/TRBV12-4 | TGTGCCAGCTGCCCCCCGGGAAGCTCTGGGGCCAACGTCCTGACTTTC | CASCPPGSSGANVLTF